The clone carrying this T cell receptor (beta chain) was counted between two and nine times. Antigen specificity is unknown. The three twin pairs were reared together, likely meeting the same infections. TCRdb re-derived calls from the 5' RACE reads in MiXCR, one entry per CDR3 protein. This table holds 350,000 to 400,000 distinct CDR3 sequences, roughly 28% found once. Trimming shortened V by 4 bases and J by 2 bases, and 14 bases separated the two germline ends. Germline V gene sequence: CDR1 SGHVS, CDR2 FQNEAQ. The CDR3 is 15 residues long. The sample belongs to a study of identical twins' blood T cells. Findings of the study overall: Top TCRbeta clonotypes were shared more with twin than unrelated donors.

The V call is TRBV7-8, the J call TRBJ1-2; the D gene is possibly TRBD1 (6 bases). The TCR sequence derives from a woman aged 18 to 50 in good health. The sample taken for sequencing was PBMCs. CDR3 region: CASSSLGQSNYGYTF. CDR3 DNA sequence: TGTGCCAGCAGCTCCCTAGGACAGTCGAACTATGGCTACACCTTC.